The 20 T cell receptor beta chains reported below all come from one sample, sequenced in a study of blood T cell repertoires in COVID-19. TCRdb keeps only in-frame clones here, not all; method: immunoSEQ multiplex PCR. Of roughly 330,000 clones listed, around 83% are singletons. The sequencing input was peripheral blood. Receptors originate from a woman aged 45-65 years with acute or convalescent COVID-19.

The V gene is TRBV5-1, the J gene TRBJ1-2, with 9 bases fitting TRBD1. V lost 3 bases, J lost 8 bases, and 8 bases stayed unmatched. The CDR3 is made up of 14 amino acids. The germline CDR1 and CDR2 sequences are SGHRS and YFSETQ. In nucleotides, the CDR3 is TGCGCCAGCAGCTACCTACAGGGGGCCGAGGGCTACACCTTC. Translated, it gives CASSYLQGAEGYTF.

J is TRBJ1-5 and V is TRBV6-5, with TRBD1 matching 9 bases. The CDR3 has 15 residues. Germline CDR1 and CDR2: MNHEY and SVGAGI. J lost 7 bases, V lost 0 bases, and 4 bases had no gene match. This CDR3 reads CASSYSTGGEQPQHF. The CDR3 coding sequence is TGTGCCAGCAGTTACTCGACAGGGGGGGAACAGCCCCAGCATTTT.

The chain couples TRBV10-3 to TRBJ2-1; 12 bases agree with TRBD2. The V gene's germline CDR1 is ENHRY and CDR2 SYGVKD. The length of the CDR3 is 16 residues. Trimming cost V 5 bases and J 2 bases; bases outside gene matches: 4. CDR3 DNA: TGTGCCATCAGTTATTCTAGCGGGGGGGCCTACAATGAGCAGTTCTTC. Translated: CAISYSSGGAYNEQFF.

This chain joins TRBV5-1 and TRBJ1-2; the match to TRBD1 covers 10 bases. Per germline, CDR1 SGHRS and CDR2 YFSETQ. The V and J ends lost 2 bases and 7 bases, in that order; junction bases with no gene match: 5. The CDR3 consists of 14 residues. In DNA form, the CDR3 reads TGCGCCAGCAGCTTAGGGACAGGGGTGCCTGGCTACACCTTC. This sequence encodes CASSLGTGVPGYTF.

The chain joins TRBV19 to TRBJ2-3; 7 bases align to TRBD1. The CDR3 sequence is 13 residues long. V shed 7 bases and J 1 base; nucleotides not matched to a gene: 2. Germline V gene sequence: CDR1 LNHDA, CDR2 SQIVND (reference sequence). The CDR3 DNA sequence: TGTGCCAGTACCACAGGGGGCACAGATACGCAGTATTTT. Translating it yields CASTTGGTDTQYF. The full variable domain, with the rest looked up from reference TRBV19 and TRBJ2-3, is DGGITQSPKYLFRKEGQNVTLSCEQNLNHDAMYWYRQDPGQGLRLIYYSQIVNDFQKGDIAEGYSVSREKKESFPLTVTSAQKNPTAFYLCASTTGGTDTQYFGPGTRLTVL.

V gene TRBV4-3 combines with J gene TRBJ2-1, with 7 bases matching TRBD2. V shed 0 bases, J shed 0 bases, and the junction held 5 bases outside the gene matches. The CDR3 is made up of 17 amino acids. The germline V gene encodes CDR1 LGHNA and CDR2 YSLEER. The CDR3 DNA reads TGCGCCAGCAGCCAAGATGTGGGAGGGAGCTCCTACAATGAGCAGTTCTTC. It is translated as CASSQDVGGSSYNEQFF.

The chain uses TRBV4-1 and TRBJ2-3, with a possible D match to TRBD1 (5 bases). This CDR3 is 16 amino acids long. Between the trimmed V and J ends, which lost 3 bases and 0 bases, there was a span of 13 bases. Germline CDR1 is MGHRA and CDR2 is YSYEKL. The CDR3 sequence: CASSQTVPSSTDTQYF. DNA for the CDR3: TGCGCCAGCAGCCAGACAGTACCCTCTAGCACAGATACGCAGTATTTT.

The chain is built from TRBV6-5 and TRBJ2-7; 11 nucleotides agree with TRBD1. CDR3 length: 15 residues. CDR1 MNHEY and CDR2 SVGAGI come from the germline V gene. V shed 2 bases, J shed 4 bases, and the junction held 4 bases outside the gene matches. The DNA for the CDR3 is TGTGCCAGCAGTTACGCCGGGACAGGGGGGTACGAGCAGTACGTC. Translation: CASSYAGTGGYEQYV.

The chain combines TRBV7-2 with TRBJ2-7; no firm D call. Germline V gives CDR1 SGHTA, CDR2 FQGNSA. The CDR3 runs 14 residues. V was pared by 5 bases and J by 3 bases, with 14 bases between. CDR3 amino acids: CASSPFFTGYEQYF. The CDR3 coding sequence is TGTGCCAGCAGCCCATTCTTTACCGGCTACGAGCAGTACTTC. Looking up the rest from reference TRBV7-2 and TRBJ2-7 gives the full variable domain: GAGVSQSPSNKVTEKGKDVELRCDPISGHTALYWYRQSLGQGLEFLIYFQGNSAPDKSGLPSDRFSAERTGGSVSTLTIQRTQQEDSAVYLCASSPFFTGYEQYFGPGTRLTVT.

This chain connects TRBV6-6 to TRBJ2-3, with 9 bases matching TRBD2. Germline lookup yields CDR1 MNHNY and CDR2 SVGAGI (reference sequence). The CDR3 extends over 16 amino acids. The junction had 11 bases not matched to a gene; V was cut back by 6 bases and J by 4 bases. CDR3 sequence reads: CASSSSLGTSSDTQYF. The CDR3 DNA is TGTGCCAGCAGCTCCTCCTTGGGGACTAGCTCAGATACGCAGTATTTT.

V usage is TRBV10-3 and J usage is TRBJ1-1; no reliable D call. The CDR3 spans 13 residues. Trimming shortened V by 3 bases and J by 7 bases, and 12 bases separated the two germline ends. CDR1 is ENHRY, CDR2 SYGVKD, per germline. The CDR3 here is CAISEEGYSEAFF. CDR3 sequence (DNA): TGTGCCATCAGTGAAGAGGGATACAGTGAAGCTTTCTTT.

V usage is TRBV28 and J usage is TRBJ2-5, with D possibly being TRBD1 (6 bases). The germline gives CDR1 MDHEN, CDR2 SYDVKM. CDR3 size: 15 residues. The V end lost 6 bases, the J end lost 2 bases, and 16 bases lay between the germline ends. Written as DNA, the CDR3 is TGTGCCAGCAGCCCATTCGGACAGTTGCAAGAGACCCAGTACTTC. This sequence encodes CASSPFGQLQETQYF.

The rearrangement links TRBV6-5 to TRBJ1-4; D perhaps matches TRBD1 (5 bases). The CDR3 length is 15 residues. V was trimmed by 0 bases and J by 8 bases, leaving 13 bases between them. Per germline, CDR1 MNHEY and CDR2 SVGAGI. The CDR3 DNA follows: TGTGCCAGCAGTTACTCGCGGAGGGGAGGAGAAAAACTGTTTTTT. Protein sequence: CASSYSRRGGEKLFF.

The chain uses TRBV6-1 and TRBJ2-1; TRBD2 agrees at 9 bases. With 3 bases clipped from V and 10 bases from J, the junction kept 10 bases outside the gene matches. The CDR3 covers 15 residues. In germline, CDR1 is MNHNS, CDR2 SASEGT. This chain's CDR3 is CASSEAAGGRGEQFF. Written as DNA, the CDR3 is TGTGCCAGCAGTGAGGCGGCGGGGGGGCGAGGAGAGCAGTTCTTC.

DNA for the CDR3: TGTGCCACCCAAGACAGCAGCTACGAGCAGTACTTC. The encoded protein is CATQDSSYEQYF. This rearrangement joins TRBV6-5 to TRBJ2-7; possible D gene TRBD1, 5 bases. The CDR3 extends over 12 amino acids. CDR1 MNHEY and CDR2 SVGAGI come from the germline V gene. Between the trimmed V and J ends, which lost 10 bases and 3 bases, there was a span of 13 bases.

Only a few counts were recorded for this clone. The DNA of the CDR3 is TGTGCCACCAGCAGTTATATAGCGGGGCCCTACGAGCAGTACGTC. Protein product: CATSSYIAGPYEQYV. This rearrangement joins TRBV15 to TRBJ2-7; 8 nucleotides line up with TRBD2. The ends lost 3 bases at V and 2 bases at J; junction bases unmatched: 6. This CDR3 is built from 15 residues. Germline V CDR1 and CDR2: LNHNV, YYDKDF (reference sequence).

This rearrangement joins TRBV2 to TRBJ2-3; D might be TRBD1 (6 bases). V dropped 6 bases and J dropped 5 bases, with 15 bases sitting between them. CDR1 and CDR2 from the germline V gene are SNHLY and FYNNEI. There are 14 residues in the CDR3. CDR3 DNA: TGTGCCAGCAGAGTTTACAGGGAAGGAGATACGCAGTATTTT. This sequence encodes CASRVYREGDTQYF.

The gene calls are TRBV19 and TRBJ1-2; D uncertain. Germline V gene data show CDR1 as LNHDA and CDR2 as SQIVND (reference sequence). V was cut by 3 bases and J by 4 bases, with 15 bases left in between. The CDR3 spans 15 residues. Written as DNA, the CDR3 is TGTGCCAGTAGTATGGGTGGCGGGAATTTCTATGGCTACACCTTC. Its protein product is CASSMGGGNFYGYTF. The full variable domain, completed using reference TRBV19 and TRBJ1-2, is DGGITQSPKYLFRKEGQNVTLSCEQNLNHDAMYWYRQDPGQGLRLIYYSQIVNDFQKGDIAEGYSVSREKKESFPLTVTSAQKNPTAFYLCASSMGGGNFYGYTFGSGTRLTVV.

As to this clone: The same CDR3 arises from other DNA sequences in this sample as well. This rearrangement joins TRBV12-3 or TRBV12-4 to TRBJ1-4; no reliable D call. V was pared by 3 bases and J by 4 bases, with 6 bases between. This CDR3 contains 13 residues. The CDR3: CASSFGNNEKLFF. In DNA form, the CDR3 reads TGTGCCAGCAGTTTCGGTAATAATGAAAAACTGTTTTTT.

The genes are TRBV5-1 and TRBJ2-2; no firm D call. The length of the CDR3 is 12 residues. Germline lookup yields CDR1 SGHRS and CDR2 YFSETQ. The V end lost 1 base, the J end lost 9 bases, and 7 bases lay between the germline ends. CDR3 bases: TGCGCCAGCAGCTTGATCGGGTGGGAGCTGTTTTTT. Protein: CASSLIGWELFF.